This section outlines one TCR beta chain sequence together with its context. Its antigen is as yet unknown. Primers: 60 Vbeta forward and 13 Jbeta reverse. Method: immunoSEQ multiplex PCR; TCRdb's copy keeps in-frame clones and lacks some. The sample includes around 180,000 clones, 75% to 90% of them seen just once. This sample is part of a study of cytomegalovirus exposure and HLA in healthy donors. Study-wide findings and caveats: Later analysis revealed greater clonal expansion in HLA-associated TCR beta chains than in equally common others.

Source material: PBMCs. This clonotype was sampled from a boy between 2 and 15 years old in good health and CMV-seronegative.

The CDR3 DNA reads as TGTGCCAGCAGCCCCCTGCGGATTACAGGGCGAAACACCATATATTTT. Its translation is CASSPLRITGRNTIYF. This chain links TRBV7-6 with TRBJ1-3, with a weak D call TRBD1 (6 bases). CDR3 size: 16 residues. Trimming shortened V by 5 bases and J by 5 bases, and 19 bases separated the two germline ends. Germline loops: CDR1 SGHVS, CDR2 FNYEAQ.